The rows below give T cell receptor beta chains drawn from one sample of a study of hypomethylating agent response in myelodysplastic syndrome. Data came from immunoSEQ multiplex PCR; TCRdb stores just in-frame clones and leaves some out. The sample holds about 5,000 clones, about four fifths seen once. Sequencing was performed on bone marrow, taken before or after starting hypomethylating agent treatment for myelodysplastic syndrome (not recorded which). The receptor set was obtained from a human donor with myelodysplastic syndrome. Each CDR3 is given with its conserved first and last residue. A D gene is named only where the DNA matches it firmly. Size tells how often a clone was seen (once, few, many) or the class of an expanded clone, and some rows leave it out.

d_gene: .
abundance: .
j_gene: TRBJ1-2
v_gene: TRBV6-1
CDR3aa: CASSAGGYGYTF
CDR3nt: TGTGCCAGCAGTGCGGGGGGCTATGGCTACACCTTC

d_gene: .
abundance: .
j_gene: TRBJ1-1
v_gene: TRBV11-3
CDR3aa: CASSLFGREAFF
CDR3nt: TGTGCCAGCAGCTTATTTGGACGGGAAGCTTTCTTT

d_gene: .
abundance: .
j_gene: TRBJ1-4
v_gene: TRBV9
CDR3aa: CASSLKQGGEKLFF
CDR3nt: TGTGCCAGCAGCCTAAAGCAGGGTGGTGAAAAACTGTTTTTT

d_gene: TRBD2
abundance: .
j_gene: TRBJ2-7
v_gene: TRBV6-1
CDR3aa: CASISWEGMGYEQYF
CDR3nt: TGTGCCAGCATCTCCTGGGAGGGTATGGGGTACGAGCAGTACTTC

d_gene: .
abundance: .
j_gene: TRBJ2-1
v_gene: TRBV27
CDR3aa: CASTQGGQFNEQFF
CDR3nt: TGTGCCAGCACTCAAGGTGGGCAGTTCAATGAGCAGTTCTTC

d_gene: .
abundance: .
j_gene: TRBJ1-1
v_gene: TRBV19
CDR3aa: CASSTPVQNTEAFF
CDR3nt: TGTGCCAGTAGTACACCAGTCCAGAACACTGAAGCTTTCTTT

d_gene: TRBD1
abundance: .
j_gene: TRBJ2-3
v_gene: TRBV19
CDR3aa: CASRNPGTGRADTQYF
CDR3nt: TGTGCCAGTCGCAACCCAGGGACAGGGAGGGCAGATACGCAGTATTTT

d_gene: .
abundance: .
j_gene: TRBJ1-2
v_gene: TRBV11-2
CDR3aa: CASHLQGGYGYTF
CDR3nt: TGTGCCAGCCACCTGCAGGGTGGCTATGGCTACACCTTC

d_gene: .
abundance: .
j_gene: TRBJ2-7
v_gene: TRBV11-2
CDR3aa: CASSLDYEQYF
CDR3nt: TGTGCCAGCAGCTTAGACTACGAGCAGTACTTC

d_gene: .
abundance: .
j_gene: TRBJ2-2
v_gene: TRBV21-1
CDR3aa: CASSKAPGQPNTGELFF
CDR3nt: TGTGCCAGCAGCAAAGCGCCGGGACAGCCGAACACCGGGGAGCTGTTTTTT

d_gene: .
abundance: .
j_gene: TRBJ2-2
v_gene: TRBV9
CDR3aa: CASSVSSGGTGELFF
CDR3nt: TGTGCCAGCAGCGTATCCAGCGGAGGCACCGGGGAGCTGTTTTTT

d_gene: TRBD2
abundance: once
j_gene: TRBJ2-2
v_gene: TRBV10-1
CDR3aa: CASSSIGLAGATGELFF
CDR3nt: TGCGCCAGCAGTTCTATAGGACTAGCGGGAGCCACCGGGGAGCTGTTTTTT

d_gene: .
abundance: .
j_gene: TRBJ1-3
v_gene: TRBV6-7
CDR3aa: CASSYSWRKAGAGNTIYF
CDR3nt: TGTGCCAGCAGTTACTCTTGGCGCAAGGCAGGGGCTGGAAACACCATATATTTT

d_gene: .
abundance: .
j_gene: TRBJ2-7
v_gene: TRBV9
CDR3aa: CASSVGGSGSYEQYF
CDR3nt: TGTGCCAGCAGCGTAGGGGGTAGCGGTTCCTACGAGCAGTACTTC

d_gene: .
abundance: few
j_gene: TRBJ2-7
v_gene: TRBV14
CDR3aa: CASSQGGSEQYF
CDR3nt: TGTGCCAGCAGCCAAGGGGGTTCCGAGCAGTACTTC

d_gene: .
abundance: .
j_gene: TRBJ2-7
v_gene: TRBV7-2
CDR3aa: CASSLTSQSAYEQYF
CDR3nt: TGTGCCAGCAGCTTGACGTCCCAGAGTGCCTACGAGCAGTACTTC

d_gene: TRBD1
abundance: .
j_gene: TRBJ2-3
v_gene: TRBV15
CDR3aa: CATSRDRQGATDTQYF
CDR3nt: TGTGCCACCAGCAGAGATCGACAGGGGGCAACAGATACGCAGTATTTT

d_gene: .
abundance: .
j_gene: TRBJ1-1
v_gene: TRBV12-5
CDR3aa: CASGLGWGGEAFF
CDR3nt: TGTGCTAGTGGCCTGGGATGGGGCGGTGAAGCTTTCTTT

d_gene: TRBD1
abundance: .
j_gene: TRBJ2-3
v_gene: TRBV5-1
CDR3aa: CASTTGAYQDTQYF
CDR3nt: TGCGCCAGCACAACAGGGGCGTACCAGGATACGCAGTATTTT

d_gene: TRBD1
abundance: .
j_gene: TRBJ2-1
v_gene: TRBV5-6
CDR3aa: CASSPKGQVAYNEQFF
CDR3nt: TGTGCCAGCAGCCCAAAAGGACAGGTCGCCTACAATGAGCAGTTCTTC